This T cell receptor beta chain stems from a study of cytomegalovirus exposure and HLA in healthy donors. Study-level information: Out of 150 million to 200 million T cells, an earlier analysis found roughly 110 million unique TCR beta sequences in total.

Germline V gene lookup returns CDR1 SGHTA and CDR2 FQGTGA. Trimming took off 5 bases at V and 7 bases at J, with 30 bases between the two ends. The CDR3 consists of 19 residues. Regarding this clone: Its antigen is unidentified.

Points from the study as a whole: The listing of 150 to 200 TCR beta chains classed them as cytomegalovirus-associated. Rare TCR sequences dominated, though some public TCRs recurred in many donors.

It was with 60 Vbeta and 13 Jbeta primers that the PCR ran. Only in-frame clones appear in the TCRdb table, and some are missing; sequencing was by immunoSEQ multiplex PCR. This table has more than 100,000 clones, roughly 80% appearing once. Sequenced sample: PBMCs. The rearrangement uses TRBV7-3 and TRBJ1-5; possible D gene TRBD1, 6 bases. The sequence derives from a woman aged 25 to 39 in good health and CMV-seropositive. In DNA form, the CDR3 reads TGTGCCAGCAGCCCGGTGGGGGTGGGGACATCCGTAAGTATCCAGCCCCAGCATTTT. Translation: CASSPVGVGTSVSIQPQHF. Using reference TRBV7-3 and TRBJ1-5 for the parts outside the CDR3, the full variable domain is GAGVSQTPSNKVTEKGKYVELRCDPISGHTALYWYRQSLGQGPEFLIYFQGTGAADDSGLPNDRFFAVRPEGSVSTLKIQRTERGDSAVYLCASSPVGVGTSVSIQPQHFGDGTRLSIL.